The rows below give T cell receptor beta chains drawn from one sample of a study of blood T cell repertoires in COVID-19. The table came from immunoSEQ multiplex PCR; TCRdb's copy has only in-frame clones and leaves some out. The sample contains about 190,000 clones, around 83% of which appear only once. The sample comprised peripheral blood. These receptors were collected from a woman in her thirties or forties with acute or convalescent COVID-19. CDR3s include the opening cysteine and the closing phenylalanine or tryptophan. Each record gives: clone size, D gene, V gene, J gene, CDR3 DNA, CDR3 protein. D genes are given only for firm matches. Some rows mark clone size as missing; the rest say once, few, many or name a class of expanded clone.

abundance: .; d_gene: TRBD1; v_gene: TRBV7-2; j_gene: TRBJ1-3; CDR3nt: TGTGCCAGCAGCTTAGAGGGACAGGGGCGAGGAAACACCATATATTTT; CDR3aa: CASSLEGQGRGNTIYF
abundance: few; d_gene: TRBD1; v_gene: TRBV19; j_gene: TRBJ1-1; CDR3nt: TGTGCCAGTAGTACCGACAGGGCCGCGAACACTGAAGCTTTCTTT; CDR3aa: CASSTDRAANTEAFF
abundance: .; d_gene: TRBD1; v_gene: TRBV4-1; j_gene: TRBJ1-1; CDR3nt: TGCGCCAGCAGCCGAGCTCCTTGGGACAGGGGGATCCTTATGGACACTGAAGCTTTCTTT; CDR3aa: CASSRAPWDRGILMDTEAFF
abundance: once; d_gene: TRBD2; v_gene: TRBV11-3; j_gene: TRBJ2-1; CDR3nt: TGTGCCAGCAGCAGAGAAGCGGGGGCTTACAATGAGCAGTTCTTC; CDR3aa: CASSREAGAYNEQFF
abundance: .; d_gene: .; v_gene: TRBV2; j_gene: TRBJ1-2; CDR3nt: TGTGCCAGCAGAGGACAGACTTGGAACTATGGCTACACCTTC; CDR3aa: CASRGQTWNYGYTF
abundance: .; d_gene: TRBD1; v_gene: TRBV18; j_gene: TRBJ1-2; CDR3nt: TGTGCCAGCTCACCTCAATACGGACAGGGGGGCTATGGCTACACCTTC; CDR3aa: CASSPQYGQGGYGYTF
abundance: .; d_gene: .; v_gene: TRBV20-1; j_gene: TRBJ1-2; CDR3nt: TGCAGTGGAGGGAACTATGGCTACACCTTC; CDR3aa: CSGGNYGYTF
abundance: .; d_gene: TRBD2; v_gene: TRBV5-1; j_gene: TRBJ2-1; CDR3nt: TGCGCCAGCAGCTTAAGTTTCGGGCTGGTAGCGGGAGAACATGAGCAGTTCTTC; CDR3aa: CASSLSFGLVAGEHEQFF
abundance: .; d_gene: .; v_gene: TRBV3-1/TRBV3-2; j_gene: TRBJ1-1; CDR3nt: TGTGCCAGCAGCCAAGAGAGGCTGTTCATGAACACTGAAGCTTTCTTT; CDR3aa: CASSQERLFMNTEAFF
abundance: .; d_gene: TRBD1; v_gene: TRBV2; j_gene: TRBJ1-5; CDR3nt: TGTGCCAGCAGGGGGACAGTCGGTTATCAGCCCCAGCATTTT; CDR3aa: CASRGTVGYQPQHF